Shown below are 26 T cell receptor beta chains from a single sample sequenced in a study of T cell responses to AZD1222 COVID-19 vaccine (dated by TCRdb to the early 2020s). Library generation was performed with the immunoSEQ multiplex PCR assay. TCRdb carries this immuneACCESS record with in-frame sequences only. Its versions omit some clonotypes, under half of them owing to an unresolved V gene in the studies checked, with the rest unexplained. Present in this sample are about 140,000 clones, 65% to 90% of which were seen just once. 6.5% to 8.5% of the sample goes to the ten largest clones. The sample's time point label is to be understood as: about 28 days (+/-7) after the second vaccine dose. The sample's treatment or condition label is to be understood as: meningococcal conjugate vaccine given as trial control. This specimen was peripheral blood, taken 28 days after the second dose of the MenACWY control vaccine. Every receptor here comes from an adult who received the MenACWY meningococcal vaccine as a control.

The rearrangement links TRBV5-1 to TRBJ2-7, with D possibly matching TRBD1 (6 bases). Trimming took off 0 bases at V and 7 bases at J, with 17 bases between the two ends. Germline CDR1 is SGHRS and CDR2 is YFSETQ. This CDR3 has 15 amino acids. In DNA form, the CDR3 reads TGCGCCAGCAGCTTGGATGGGCAGGGGCTAGAGGAGCAGTACTTC. Translating gives CASSLDGQGLEEQYF.

The chain couples TRBV10-3 to TRBJ1-1; 9 bases fit TRBD1. Germline V gives CDR1 ENHRY, CDR2 SYGVKD. This CDR3 has 12 residues. Losses at the gene ends were 9 bases for V and 4 bases for J; bases not matched to a gene: 3. The chain's CDR3 is CAIGQGITEAFF. Written as DNA, the CDR3 is TGTGCCATTGGACAGGGGATCACTGAAGCTTTCTTT.

The chain recombines TRBV19 with TRBJ1-2, with unresolved D. CDR1 is LNHDA, CDR2 SQIVND, per germline (reference sequence). Trimming took off 5 bases at V and 2 bases at J, with 15 bases between the two ends. The CDR3 extends over 15 amino acids. CDR3 coding DNA: TGTGCCAGTAGTCACCCCAGGTTAGCGAACTATGGCTACACCTTC. It is translated as CASSHPRLANYGYTF.

This clone showed up just a few times. The gene calls are TRBV9 and TRBJ2-5; TRBD2 might be the D (5 bases). Trimming cost V 0 bases and J 4 bases, with 10 bases left between them. Germline values: CDR1 SGDLS, CDR2 YYNGEE. This CDR3 is 14 amino acids long. The CDR3 region has the DNA TGTGCCAGCAGCGTAGGGATGGCGGGAGAGACCCAGTACTTC. The encoded protein is CASSVGMAGETQYF. Drawing the rest from reference TRBV9 and TRBJ2-5, the complete variable domain is DSGVTQTPKHLITATGQRVTLRCSPRSGDLSVYWYQQSLDQGLQFLIQYYNGEERAKGNILERFSAQQFPDLHSELNLSSLELGDSALYFCASSVGMAGETQYFGPGTRLLVL.

The genes are TRBV5-5 and TRBJ1-3, with D hard to call. The germline V and J ends were trimmed by 2 bases and 8 bases, with 14 bases remaining between them. Germline V lookup: CDR1 SGHKS, CDR2 YYEKEE (reference sequence). This CDR3 has 14 amino acids. CDR3 in amino acids: CASSFLVSRDTIYF. Here the CDR3 DNA reads TGTGCCAGCAGCTTTCTAGTTTCCCGGGACACCATATATTTT.

This clone was recorded once. The chain couples TRBV29-1 to TRBJ2-3; D is uncertain. The V gene's germline CDR1 is SQVTM and CDR2 ANQGSEA. V gave up 4 bases and J gave up 2 bases, with 10 bases separating them. The CDR3 is made up of 13 amino acids. Here the CDR3 reads CSVAATSTDTQYF. The CDR3 DNA reads as TGCAGCGTTGCGGCTACCTCCACAGATACGCAGTATTTT.

This chain links TRBV6-2 or TRBV6-3 with TRBJ2-3; maybe TRBD1 (6 bases). Per the germline V gene, CDR1 is MNHEY and CDR2 is SVGEGT. With 2 bases removed from V and 0 bases from J, the gap between germline ends came to 12 bases. CDR3 length: 16 amino acids. CDR3 DNA sequence: TGTGCCAGCAGTTACCCACAGGGCCTAAGCACAGATACGCAGTATTTT. It is translated as CASSYPQGLSTDTQYF.

The chain uses TRBV9 and TRBJ2-1; D might be TRBD2 (6 bases). The CDR3 runs to 15 residues. Trimming shortened V by 0 bases and J by 5 bases, and 12 bases separated the two germline ends. Germline V gene data show CDR1 as SGDLS and CDR2 as YYNGEE. The CDR3 reads CASSVAGTPDNEQFF. Here the CDR3 DNA reads TGTGCCAGCAGCGTAGCCGGGACTCCTGACAATGAGCAGTTCTTC.

The rearrangement uses TRBV6-6 and TRBJ1-6, with TRBD1 matching 7 bases. The CDR3 runs to 15 residues. CDR1 is MNHNY, CDR2 SVGAGI, per germline (reference sequence). The V gene end was trimmed by 2 bases and the J gene end by 11 bases; junction bases not matched to a gene: 9. The CDR3, as DNA: TGTGCCAGCAGTTACCCGGAGGGGGCTTGGACACCCCTCCACTTT. Its protein is CASSYPEGAWTPLHF.

This clone was seen once. The V gene is TRBV7-2, the J gene TRBJ2-7, with 9 bases lining up with TRBD2. V shed 1 base and J 4 bases; nucleotides not matched to a gene: 8. The CDR3 runs 16 residues. Looked up from germline, CDR1 is SGHTA and CDR2 is FQGNSA. The CDR3 DNA follows: TGTGCCAGCAGCTTAGTAGGTAGCGGGAGCCGATACGAGCAGTACTTC. It encodes CASSLVGSGSRYEQYF. The whole variable domain, remainder taken from reference TRBV7-2 and TRBJ2-7, is GAGVSQSPSNKVTEKGKDVELRCDPISGHTALYWYRQSLGQGLEFLIYFQGNSAPDKSGLPSDRFSAERTGGSVSTLTIQRTQQEDSAVYLCASSLVGSGSRYEQYFGPGTRLTVT.

This chain connects TRBV11-2 to TRBJ2-7, with TRBD1 matching over 7 bases. Germline V gene lookup returns CDR1 SGHAT and CDR2 FQNNGV. Trimming took 8 bases from V and 0 from J; bases not matched to a gene: 10. This CDR3 contains 15 residues. CDR3 residues: CASSGTEAISYEQYF. Written as DNA, the CDR3 is TGTGCCAGCTCCGGGACAGAGGCTATCTCCTACGAGCAGTACTTC.

The rearrangement joins TRBV28 to TRBJ2-7; weak D call: TRBD1 (6 bases). The CDR3 runs 16 residues. Deletions cut 3 bases from V and 0 bases from J, with 15 bases between. CDR1 and CDR2 from the germline V gene are MDHEN and SYDVKM. The CDR3 sequence is CASSFLREGDSYEQYV. The CDR3 DNA is TGTGCCAGCAGTTTCTTACGAGAGGGGGACTCCTACGAGCAGTACGTC.

The chain recombines TRBV25-1 with TRBJ1-2; D not resolved. Trimming removed 5 bases at V and 6 bases at J, with 19 bases between. The germline V gene encodes CDR1 MGHDK and CDR2 SYGVNS. The CDR3 length is 15 residues. CDR3 sequence reads: CASSPYSPIGNGYTF. The CDR3, as DNA: TGTGCCAGCAGTCCTTATAGCCCTATAGGTAATGGCTACACCTTC.

This chain links TRBV9 with TRBJ1-1, with D possibly TRBD1 on 6 matching bases. CDR3 length: 14 residues. Per germline, CDR1 SGDLS and CDR2 YYNGEE. The germline V and J ends were trimmed by 6 bases and 1 base, with 13 bases remaining between them. CDR3 sequence (DNA): TGTGCCAGCACTCCGGGACACCCGAACACTGAAGCTTTCTTT. Translation: CASTPGHPNTEAFF.

Here the CDR3 DNA reads TGCGCCAGCAGCTGGGACAGGGACTACGAGCAGTACGTC. As protein: CASSWDRDYEQYV. V is TRBV5-1 and J is TRBJ2-7, with 9 bases identical to TRBD1. Trimming removed 3 bases from V and 3 bases from J; junction bases left unmatched: 1. Germline V gene sequence: CDR1 SGHRS, CDR2 YFSETQ. The CDR3 has 13 residues.

This clone was detected only once. The J gene is TRBJ2-7, the V gene TRBV5-8; perhaps TRBD2 as D (5 bases). Deletions cut 0 bases from V and 4 bases from J, with 5 bases between. The germline V gene has CDR1 SGHTS and CDR2 YDEGEE. This CDR3 spans 12 amino acids. Written as DNA, the CDR3 is TGTGCCAGCAGCTTGGGCGGGTACGAGCAGTACGTC. Amino acids: CASSLGGYEQYV.

V and J are TRBV5-4 and TRBJ2-1; D remains ambiguous. This CDR3 is 13 amino acids long. Germline V gives CDR1 SGHNT, CDR2 YYREEE (reference sequence). The V and J ends lost 3 bases and 5 bases respectively, with 9 bases between them. Written as DNA, the CDR3 is TGTGCCAGCAGCTATCCGACCAACAATGAGCAGTTCTTC. It encodes CASSYPTNNEQFF.

This chain joins TRBV6-5 and TRBJ2-2, with D perhaps matching TRBD2 (5 bases). Looked up from germline, CDR1 is MNHEY and CDR2 is SVGAGI. Deletions cut 7 bases from V and 5 bases from J, with 14 bases between. This CDR3 region has 14 residues. The CDR3 nucleotides are TGTGCCAGCATCCCAAAGGGAGTTACCGGGGAGCTGTTTTTT. This sequence encodes CASIPKGVTGELFF.

The chain carries TRBV28 and TRBJ1-1; D gene unclear. Trimming left V 8 bases short and J 1 base short, with 8 bases between. The CDR3 length is 12 residues. Germline CDR1 reads MDHEN; CDR2 reads SYDVKM. Here the CDR3 reads CASSIGNTEAFF. As DNA, the CDR3 is TGTGCCAGCTCCATAGGGAACACTGAAGCTTTCTTT.

The CDR3 region has the DNA TGTGCCAGCAGCTTTAGCCGGACGCAGTATTTT. This gives the protein CASSFSRTQYF. The V gene is TRBV5-6, the J gene TRBJ2-3; no clear D. The CDR3 extends over 11 amino acids. The V and J ends lost 2 bases and 9 bases respectively, with 7 bases between them. In germline, CDR1 is SGHDT, CDR2 YYEEEE.

This sequence joins TRBV5-6 and TRBJ1-5; D is unclear. Trimming took 1 base from V and 9 from J, leaving 5 bases between them. The CDR3 has 11 residues. CDR1 and CDR2 (germline): SGHDT, YYEEEE. Written as DNA, the CDR3 is TGTGCCAGCAGCTTGTGTCGGCCCCAGCATTTT. This translates into CASSLCRPQHF.

This sequence joins TRBV5-1 and TRBJ1-2; D is undetermined. The CDR3 contains 13 residues. The V gene's germline CDR1 is SGHRS and CDR2 YFSETQ. Deletions cut 3 bases from V and 8 bases from J, with 14 bases between. CDR3: CASSSKDLFGYTF. The DNA for the CDR3 is TGCGCCAGCAGCTCGAAGGACCTGTTCGGCTACACCTTC.

The V call is TRBV6-6, the J call TRBJ1-1; D might be TRBD1 (5 bases). Trimming stripped 2 bases from V and 0 bases from J, with 10 bases between. Germline V lookup: CDR1 MNHNY, CDR2 SVGAGI (reference sequence). This CDR3 spans 15 amino acids. The CDR3 bases are TGTGCCAGCAGTTACGCTGGGGGGTTGAACACTGAAGCTTTCTTT. Amino acid sequence: CASSYAGGLNTEAFF.

The sample holds one count of this clone. The chain combines TRBV7-9 with TRBJ1-4; the D is unclear. Germline V gene data show CDR1 as SEHNR and CDR2 as FQNEAQ (reference sequence). The length of the CDR3 is 14 residues. V dropped 6 bases and J dropped 0 bases, with 8 bases sitting between them. In DNA form, the CDR3 reads TGTGCCAGCAGTTACAGTGCAACTAATGAAAAACTGTTTTTT. This translates into CASSYSATNEKLFF.

The chain has TRBV27 and TRBJ2-6, with D tentatively TRBD1 or TRBD2 (7 bases each). V was cut by 4 bases and J by 2 bases, with 15 bases left in between. Germline lookup yields CDR1 MNHEY and CDR2 SMNVEV (reference sequence). The CDR3 runs 17 residues. CDR3 coding DNA: TGTGCCAGCAGTTCCCGACAGGGAGGGACTGGGGCCAACGTCCTGACTTTC. Translated: CASSSRQGGTGANVLTF.

The chain is built from TRBV11-2 and TRBJ1-2; tentative D call: TRBD1 (5 bases). Germline V gene data show CDR1 as SGHAT and CDR2 as FQNNGV. V was clipped by 5 bases and J by 2 bases, with 12 bases between them. CDR3 length: 14 amino acids. CDR3 in DNA: TGTGCCAGCAGCCCGTGGGACGGAAACTATGGCTACACCTTC. The encoded protein is CASSPWDGNYGYTF.